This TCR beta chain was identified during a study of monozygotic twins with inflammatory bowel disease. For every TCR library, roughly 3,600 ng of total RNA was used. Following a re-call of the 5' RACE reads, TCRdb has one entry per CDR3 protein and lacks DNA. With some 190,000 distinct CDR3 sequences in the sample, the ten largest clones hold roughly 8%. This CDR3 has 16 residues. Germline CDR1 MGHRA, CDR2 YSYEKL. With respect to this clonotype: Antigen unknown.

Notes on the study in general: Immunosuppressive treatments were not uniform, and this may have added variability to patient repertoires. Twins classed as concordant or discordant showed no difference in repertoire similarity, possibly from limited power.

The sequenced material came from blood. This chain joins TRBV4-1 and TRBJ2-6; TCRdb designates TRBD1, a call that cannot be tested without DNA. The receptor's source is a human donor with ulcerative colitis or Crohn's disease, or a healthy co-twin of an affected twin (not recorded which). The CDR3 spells CASSQAGSPGANVLTF.